This T cell receptor (beta chain) was captured by sequencing in a study of cytomegalovirus exposure and HLA in healthy donors. On the study more broadly: Ancestry clustering placed more than 65% of about 400 genotyped donors in the Caucasian-associated cluster.

In nominal health when sampled, donors likely had unrecorded immune exposures nonetheless. Findings of the study overall: Later work showed greater clonal expansion in HLA-associated TCR beta chains than in equally common others.

A multiplex PCR was run with 60 Vbeta primers and 13 Jbeta primers. Original analysis: An analysis that came later counted tens of millions of unique TCR beta chains, approximately 10 million shared. Assay: immunoSEQ multiplex PCR; the TCRdb copy retains only in-frame clones and omits some. V and J calls plus clone size are reproduced from that table; the DNA served to infer D and trimming. The sample has 50,000 or so clones, 60% to 80% seen once. CDR3 size: 16 residues. CDR1 and CDR2 (germline): SGHTA, FQGNSA. V lost 4 bases to trimming and J lost 7 bases; unmatched junction nucleotides: 10. About this clone itself: Antigen specificity is unknown.

The clonotype comes from a woman aged 40 to 49 in good health and CMV-seropositive. The specimen was PBMCs. The chain is built from TRBV7-2 and TRBJ2-5; 12 positions agree with TRBD2. CDR3 sequence (DNA): TGTGCCAGCAGCTACCCTGGGACTAGCGGGCTTACGACCCAGTACTTC. As protein: CASSYPGTSGLTTQYF.